The present T cell receptor beta chain was sequenced within a study of blood T cell repertoires in COVID-19. Germline V gene sequence: CDR1 SGDLS, CDR2 YYNGEE. This CDR3 is built from 15 residues. V lost 4 bases to trimming and J lost 2 bases, with 16 bases between them. Profiled with immunoSEQ multiplex PCR; TCRdb holds only in-frame clones, not every one. The sample lists approximately 260,000 clones; roughly 83% were seen once. The chain links TRBV9 to TRBJ2-7; D is unresolved. Sequencing was done on a sample of peripheral blood. This clonotype was obtained from a woman of 80 years or more with acute or convalescent COVID-19. The DNA of the CDR3 is TGTGCCAGCAGCCTAACCGACACGTACACCTACGAGCAGTACTTC. Translating it yields CASSLTDTYTYEQYF. Full variable domain (outside the CDR3, taken from reference TRBV9 and TRBJ2-7): DSGVTQTPKHLITATGQRVTLRCSPRSGDLSVYWYQQSLDQGLQFLIQYYNGEERAKGNILERFSAQQFPDLHSELNLSSLELGDSALYFCASSLTDTYTYEQYFGPGTRLTVT.